The 15 T cell receptor beta chains below all came from one sample that was sequenced in a study of identical twins (dated by TCRdb to between 2015 and 2016). The library was prepared using 5' RACE. The reads were generated on an Illumina HiSeq 2000. Using fastp trimming at Q25 and MiXCR clonotype assembly, TCRdb reanalyzed the public sequencing data and kept in-frame beta chains. Rows merge per CDR3 protein into single entries with the most common DNA and genes. The sample has approximately 490,000 distinct CDR3 sequences on record, approximately 20% of them singletons. The ten top clones hold around 0.47% of the sample. The same sample was also studied in work on yellow fever vaccine responses in identical twins.

Specimen: CD4+ T cells sorted from blood. The receptors originated from a young woman in good health.

This clonotype was detected a few times. The V and J genes are TRBV6-5 and TRBJ2-7; no firm D call. Germline-derived CDR1 and CDR2 are MNHEY and SVGAGI. The CDR3 spans 15 residues. Trimming removed 2 bases at V and 1 base at J, with 12 bases between. The CDR3 protein is CASSYGFKLSYEQYF. In DNA, the CDR3 is TGTGCCAGCAGTTACGGTTTTAAGTTATCCTACGAGCAGTACTTC.

CDR3 loop: CAISDGGKSYNEQFF. Written as DNA, the CDR3 is TGTGCCATCAGTGACGGCGGGAAGTCCTACAATGAGCAGTTCTTC. The V and J genes are TRBV10-3 and TRBJ2-1, with a possible D match to TRBD2 (6 bases). Germline assignment: CDR1 ENHRY and CDR2 SYGVKD. The CDR3 covers 15 residues. Trimming shortened V by 3 bases and J by 1 base, and 10 bases separated the two germline ends.

This clonotype came up a few times. The chain combines TRBV24-1 with TRBJ2-1; TRBD2 aligns across 12 bases. This CDR3 is 19 amino acids long. V dropped 4 bases and J dropped 0; count of bases not matched to a gene: 9. Germline-derived CDR1 and CDR2 are KGHDR and SFDVKD. The CDR3 bases are TGTGCCACCAGTGACTTGACTAGCGGGAGAGATAGCTCCTACAATGAGCAGTTCTTC. Its protein is CATSDLTSGRDSSYNEQFF.

The genes are TRBV12-3 or TRBV12-4 and TRBJ1-1; a possible D gene is TRBD1 (5 bases). V lost 6 bases to trimming and J lost 3 bases, with 17 bases between them. The CDR3 extends over 15 amino acids. The CDR3 region has the DNA TGTGCCAGCAGGCCGCACGACAGTTTCGACACTGAAGCTTTCTTT. Its protein is CASRPHDSFDTEAFF.

This clonotype was observed a few times. The chain carries TRBV11-2 and TRBJ2-1; D not certain. Germline V gene data show CDR1 as SGHAT and CDR2 as FQNNGV. The germline V and J ends were trimmed by 4 bases and 6 bases, with 16 bases remaining between them. The CDR3 runs to 15 residues. The CDR3 DNA sequence: TGTGCCAGCAGCTCGAACCTGCTAGAGACCAATGAGCAGTTCTTC. Translated, it gives CASSSNLLETNEQFF.

The chain's CDR3 is CASSLLAATNTEAFF. DNA of the CDR3: TGTGCCAGCAGTTTATTAGCGGCGACGAACACTGAAGCTTTCTTT. This rearrangement joins TRBV12-3 or TRBV12-4 to TRBJ1-1; D gene uncertain. Trimming stripped 2 bases from V and 1 base from J, with 11 bases between. CDR3 length: 15 residues.

The chain recombines TRBV5-5 with TRBJ2-7, with TRBD1 as a possible D gene (5 bases). CDR1 SGHKS and CDR2 YYEKEE come from the germline V gene (reference sequence). Between the trimmed V and J ends, which lost 0 bases and 2 bases, there was a span of 15 bases. CDR3 length equals 16 residues. CDR3: CASSLDPTARAYEQYV. CDR3 in DNA: TGTGCCAGCAGCTTGGACCCGACAGCCAGAGCCTACGAGCAGTACGTC.

The chain has TRBV27 and TRBJ2-7; a possible D gene is TRBD1 (6 bases). V was clipped by 2 bases and J by 8 bases, with 19 bases between them. Germline CDR1 MNHEY, CDR2 SMNVEV (reference sequence). This CDR3 region has 15 residues. CDR3 nucleotides: TGTGCCAGCAGTTTAAGGTACCAGGGGTCCTCCCAGCAGTACTTC. Protein product: CASSLRYQGSSQQYF.

The rearrangement uses TRBV6-5 and TRBJ2-7, with 9 bases lining up with TRBD1. V trimming: 5 bases; J trimming: 1 base; junction bases outside the gene matches: 9. The CDR3 totals 16 residues. CDR1 MNHEY and CDR2 SVGAGI come from the germline V gene. CDR3 sequence (DNA): TGTGCCAGCAGTACCGACCCGGGACAGGGATCCTACGAGCAGTACGTC. Its translation: CASSTDPGQGSYEQYV.

This clonotype was seen at least ten times. The chain has TRBV12-3 or TRBV12-4 and TRBJ2-4; D is unresolved. V dropped 1 base and J dropped 6 bases, with 13 bases sitting between them. The CDR3 length is 15 residues. The CDR3 nucleotides read TGTGCCAGCAGTTTAGAGTTGGGGTCGGGAAACATTCAGTACTTC. Translating gives CASSLELGSGNIQYF.

In DNA form, the CDR3 reads TGTGCCAGCAGCTCCCGGACAGGGGGAAAACTGTTTTTT. It is translated as CASSSRTGGKLFF. J is TRBJ1-4 and V is TRBV7-9, with 10 bases matching TRBD1. Germline CDR1 reads SEHNR; CDR2 reads FQNEAQ (reference sequence). V shed 4 bases and J 10 bases; nucleotides not matched to a gene: 3. CDR3 length equals 13 residues.

The chain combines TRBV20-1 with TRBJ2-7; D possibly matches TRBD1 or TRBD2 (7 bases each). Deletions cut 3 bases from V and 6 bases from J, with 18 bases between. The germline V gene has CDR1 DFQATT and CDR2 SNEGSKA (reference sequence). The CDR3 has 14 amino acids. The DNA for the CDR3 is TGCAGTGCTAGGGGAGGAGCGGGACAGAGCGAGCAGTACTTC. Translation: CSARGGAGQSEQYF.

This clonotype was detected a few times. J is TRBJ2-5 and V is TRBV20-1; the match to TRBD2 covers 11 bases. The V gene's germline CDR1 is DFQATT and CDR2 SNEGSKA (reference sequence). The CDR3 has 17 residues. V shed 5 bases, J shed 2 bases, and the junction held 13 bases outside the gene matches. The CDR3 reads CSASKITSGGPQETQYF. CDR3 sequence (DNA): TGCAGTGCTTCGAAGATCACTAGCGGGGGCCCGCAAGAGACCCAGTACTTC.

This clonotype has only a few counts. The chain links TRBV6-1 to TRBJ2-5; no clear D gene. Per germline, CDR1 MNHNS and CDR2 SASEGT. CDR3 length: 14 amino acids. Trimming shortened V by 5 bases and J by 5 bases, and 15 bases separated the two germline ends. CDR3 loop: CASSKDASGETQYF. CDR3 DNA: TGTGCCAGCAGTAAGGACGCCTCCGGCGAGACCCAGTACTTC.

Regarding this clonotype: Relative to the germline gene, one junction end is altered; a read error may explain this. The chain employs TRBV2 and TRBJ2-1; 12 positions agree with TRBD2. Germline CDR1 reads SNHLY; CDR2 reads FYNNEI. The CDR3 length is 16 residues. DNA for the CDR3: TGTGCCAGCAGGGAAGGACTAGCGGGGCGGGGAAATGAGCAGTTCTTC. This translates into CASREGLAGRGNEQFF.